The sequence of this T cell receptor (beta chain) was determined in a study of T cell responses to AZD1222 COVID-19 vaccine. Germline CDR1 reads SGHDT; CDR2 reads YYEEEE. Trimming took 4 bases from V and 5 from J; bases not matched to a gene: 13. The CDR3 runs 16 residues. The data were produced by immunoSEQ multiplex PCR, yet TCRdb's version contains in-frame clones alone and is incomplete. The sample has around 140,000 clones; about 92% are singletons. The sequence was collected from an adult who had recovered from COVID-19. The chain links TRBV5-6 to TRBJ1-1; 8 bases map to TRBD1. The sample was peripheral blood, taken after recovery from COVID-19. CDR3 loop: CASSPTSEWTGTEAFF. In DNA form, the CDR3 reads TGTGCCAGCAGCCCTACAAGCGAATGGACAGGGACTGAAGCTTTCTTT.